This T cell receptor (beta chain) was captured by sequencing in a study of blood T cells in healthy people across ages (dated by TCRdb to about 2015). Describing the broader study: Template switching captured roughly one uniquely barcoded TCR beta cDNA molecule per two T cells in model experiments. To track age-related changes in TCR beta repertoire diversity, the study relied on deep sequencing normalized with unique cDNA molecular identifiers. Donors were grouped into four age groups: young (average approximately 15 years), middle-aged (less than 40), aged (around 62) and long-lived (around 80). To avoid experimental bias, donors of different ages were spread randomly across the sequencing lanes. Using the same blood draw, the study looked at two additional independent replicas of 1 million unique cDNA reads for two donors, one aged 18 to 30 and the other aged 80 or older.

Libraries were prepared through 5' RACE. The sequencing machine was an Illumina HiSeq 2500. A second PCR of roughly 6 to 11 cycles was run with a J-beta primer mix and a sample-barcoded 5' primer. A unique molecular identifier was introduced onto each TCR beta cDNA molecule by a template-switch 5' adaptor carrying 12 random nucleotides. Each sample yielded at least 3 million CDR3-containing paired-end reads. First-strand cDNA was synthesized from all RNA with the Mint cDNA synthesis kit, primed by a TRBC-specific oligonucleotide. Following uracil-DNA glycosylase treatment, a first 18-cycle PCR with universal primers M1SS and BC2_uni_R was performed on all cDNA. In the source study's methods: Normalization of each sample was performed by random selection of 1 million high-quality reads, each carrying a distinct molecular identifier. Reads with shared molecular identifiers were discarded instead of being binned into consensus sequences. MiTCR, run with a Q25 quality threshold and the strictest error-elimination algorithm, handled CDR3 identification, clonotype clustering and error correction. A nonparametric unseen species model using Euler transformation provided a lower-bound estimate of total TCR beta diversity. The public reads were run again by TCRdb, first through fastp at Q25 and then through MiXCR, and only productive beta chains were kept. Every entry covers one CDR3 protein and lists the most common genes and DNA from its rows. TCRdb's processing, not the authors' own work, is the source of the V and J calls. This sample is represented by approximately 800,000 distinct CDR3 sequences; roughly 56% of them were singletons. The ten top clones hold 20% to 30% of the sample.

As for this clonotype: What antigen it recognizes has not been identified. Compared with germline, one end of the junction differs, possibly owing to a read error.

What the study reported, not specific to this receptor: A strong correlation was found between observed TCR beta diversity and the percentage of naive T cells measured by flow cytometry. Total diversity estimates from one million sequenced T cells were considered lower bounds and underestimates. The long-lived group showed more naive CD4+ T cells, fewer expanded clones and increased TCR diversity than the aged group, suggesting age selection. Observed TCR beta diversity per million T cells fell roughly linearly with age, and a significant reduction was already apparent by age roughly 41. Because profiling used bulk unsorted PBMCs, naive and antigen-experienced compartments could not be compared conclusively. Because donor CMV infection status was unknown, age-related changes in expanded clonotypes were potentially confounded.

The roughly 39 donors, aged about 6 to 95 years, were systemically healthy Caucasian individuals from Russia. Each donor gave about 11 milliliters of peripheral blood, drawn into EDTA-treated Vacutainer tubes. Ficoll-Paque density-gradient centrifugation was used to isolate PBMCs, with at least 6 million obtained per sample. Total RNA, at least 6 micrograms per sample, was extracted from PBMCs with Trizol reagent. For every donor, an aliquot of PBMCs went through flow cytometry to measure the percentages of naive CD45RAhigh/CD27high T cells. Sequencing was performed on blood. The receptor was derived from a man in his forties in good health.

Here the CDR3 is given as CTSSPTRGFYEQYF. The sequenced DNA is TGTACCAGCAGCCCCACCCGGGGCTTTTACGAGCAGTACTTC. The rearrangement combines TRBV3-1 with TRBJ2-7; the D call is possibly TRBD1 or TRBD2, each sharing 5 bases. From the cysteine up to the phenylalanine, the CDR3 has a length of 14 residues. Only CDR3 DNA remains: 42 bases, in frame from the first base. For CDR1 and CDR2, the germline V gene (reference sequence) lists LGHDT and YNNKEL.